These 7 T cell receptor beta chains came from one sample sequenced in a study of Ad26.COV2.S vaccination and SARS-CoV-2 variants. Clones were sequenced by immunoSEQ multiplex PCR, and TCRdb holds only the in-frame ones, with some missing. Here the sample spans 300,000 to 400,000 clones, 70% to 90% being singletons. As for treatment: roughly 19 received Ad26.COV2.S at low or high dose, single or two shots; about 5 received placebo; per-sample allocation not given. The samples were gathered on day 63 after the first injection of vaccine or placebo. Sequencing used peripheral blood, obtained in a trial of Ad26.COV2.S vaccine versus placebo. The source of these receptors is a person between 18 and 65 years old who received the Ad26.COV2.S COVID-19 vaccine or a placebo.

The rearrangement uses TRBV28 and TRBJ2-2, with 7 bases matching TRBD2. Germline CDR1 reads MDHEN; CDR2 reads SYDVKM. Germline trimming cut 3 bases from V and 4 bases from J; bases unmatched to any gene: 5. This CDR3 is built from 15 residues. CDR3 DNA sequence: TGTGCCAGCAGTTTCCCCGGGGGGAGCACCGGGGAGCTGTTTTTT. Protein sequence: CASSFPGGSTGELFF.

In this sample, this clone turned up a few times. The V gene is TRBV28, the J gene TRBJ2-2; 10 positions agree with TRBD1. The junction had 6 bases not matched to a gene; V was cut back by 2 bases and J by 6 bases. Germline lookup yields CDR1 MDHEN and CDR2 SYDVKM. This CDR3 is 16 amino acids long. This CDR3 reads CASSLRQGAWAGELFF. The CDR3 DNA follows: TGTGCCAGCAGTTTACGACAGGGGGCTTGGGCCGGGGAGCTGTTTTTT.

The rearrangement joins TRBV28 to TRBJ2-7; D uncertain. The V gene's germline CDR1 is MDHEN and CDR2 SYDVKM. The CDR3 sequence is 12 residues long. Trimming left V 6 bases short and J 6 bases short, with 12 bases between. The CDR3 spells CASSFHKLEQYF. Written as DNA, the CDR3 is TGTGCCAGCAGCTTTCATAAACTCGAGCAGTACTTC.

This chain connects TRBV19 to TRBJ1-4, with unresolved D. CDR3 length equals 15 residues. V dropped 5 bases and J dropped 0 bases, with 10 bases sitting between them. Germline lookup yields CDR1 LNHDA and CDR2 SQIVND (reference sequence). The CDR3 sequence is CASSPQSATNEKLFF. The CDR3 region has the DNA TGTGCCAGTAGTCCCCAGAGTGCAACTAATGAAAAACTGTTTTTT.

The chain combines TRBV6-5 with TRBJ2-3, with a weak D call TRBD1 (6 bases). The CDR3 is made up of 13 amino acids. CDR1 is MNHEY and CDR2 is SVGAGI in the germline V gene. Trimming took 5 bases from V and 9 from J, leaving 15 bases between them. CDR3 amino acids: CASSRKGQGTQYF. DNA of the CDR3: TGTGCCAGCAGTCGGAAGGGGCAGGGGACGCAGTATTTT.

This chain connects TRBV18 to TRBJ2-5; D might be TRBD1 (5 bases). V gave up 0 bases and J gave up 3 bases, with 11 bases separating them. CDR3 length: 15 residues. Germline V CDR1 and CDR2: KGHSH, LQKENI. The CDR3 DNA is TGTGCCAGCTCACCACCGTCGGACACGAAAGAGACCCAGTACTTC. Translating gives CASSPPSDTKETQYF.

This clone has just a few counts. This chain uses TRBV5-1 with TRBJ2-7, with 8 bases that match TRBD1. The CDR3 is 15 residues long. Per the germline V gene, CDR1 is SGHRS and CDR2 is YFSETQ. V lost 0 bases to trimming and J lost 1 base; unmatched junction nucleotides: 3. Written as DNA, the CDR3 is TGCGCCAGCAGCTTGGGGGACAGGCCTTCCTACGAGCAGTACTTC. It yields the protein CASSLGDRPSYEQYF.